The 12 T cell receptor beta chains below come from one sample, sequenced in a study of blood T cell repertoires in COVID-19. Profiling relied on immunoSEQ multiplex PCR, and the TCRdb table lists in-frame clones only, not all of them. The repertoire holds about 24,000 clones, with roughly 91% as singletons. The sequenced sample was peripheral blood. The receptors stem from an older man with COVID-19, enrolled during active disease.

The rearrangement links TRBV6-5 to TRBJ1-3; the D is unclear. Germline V gene data show CDR1 as MNHEY and CDR2 as SVGAGI. The CDR3 length is 13 residues. Trimming removed 10 bases from V and 3 bases from J, with 13 bases in between. The DNA of the CDR3 is TGTGCCACCACAACAGCCCTTGGAAACACCATATATTTT. Its translation is CATTTALGNTIYF.

This clone was recorded only once. The rearrangement links TRBV19 to TRBJ1-1; D gene unclear. Trimming took 2 bases from V and 0 from J, leaving 10 bases between them. CDR1 and CDR2 from the germline V gene are LNHDA and SQIVND (reference sequence). The CDR3 extends over 15 amino acids. CDR3 DNA: TGTGCCAGTAGTATACAGGCTTTCATGAACACTGAAGCTTTCTTT. It yields the protein CASSIQAFMNTEAFF.

V gene TRBV6-5 combines with J gene TRBJ2-5; 8 bases match TRBD1. CDR3 length: 16 amino acids. Losses at the gene ends were 4 bases for V and 3 bases for J; bases not matched to a gene: 10. Germline V gene lookup returns CDR1 MNHEY and CDR2 SVGAGI. CDR3 nucleotides: TGTGCCAGCAGTTTTCTCCGCGGACAGGGTAAAGAGACCCAGTACTTC. This codes for CASSFLRGQGKETQYF.

This clone has only one observation. The CDR3 is CASSLSGNAYNEQFF. CDR3 sequence (DNA): TGTGCCAGCAGCCTTAGCGGGAACGCCTACAATGAGCAGTTCTTC. V and J are TRBV11-3 and TRBJ2-1; 8 nucleotides agree with TRBD2. V shed 5 bases, J shed 2 bases, and the junction held 5 bases outside the gene matches. The CDR3 covers 15 residues. Germline V gives CDR1 SGHNT, CDR2 YENEEA.

This chain joins TRBV3-1 (or the pseudogene TRBV3-2) and TRBJ1-6; TRBD1 might be the D (5 bases). The CDR3 covers 16 residues. Germline values: CDR1 LGHDT, CDR2 YNNKEL (reference sequence). V lost 2 bases to trimming and J lost 7 bases, with 15 bases between them. The CDR3, as DNA: TGTGCCAGCAGCCAATATGGGGCAGGAGCAAATTCACCCCTCCACTTT. It codes for CASSQYGAGANSPLHF.

This chain connects TRBV19 to TRBJ2-3, with 7 nucleotides matching TRBD2. V lost 3 bases, J lost 1 base, and 4 bases stayed unmatched. The germline gives CDR1 LNHDA, CDR2 SQIVND (reference sequence). The CDR3 has 15 residues. CDR3 in amino acids: CASSMVAGGTDTQYF. The CDR3 DNA is TGTGCCAGTAGTATGGTGGCGGGGGGCACAGATACGCAGTATTTT.

The V gene is TRBV11-3, the J gene TRBJ2-1; 9 bases are shared with TRBD1. With 1 base clipped from V and 15 bases from J, the junction kept 7 bases outside the gene matches. The germline V gene has CDR1 SGHNT and CDR2 YENEEA. CDR3 length: 13 residues. CDR3: CASSLGVTGGLFF. The CDR3 bases are TGTGCCAGCAGCTTAGGGGTGACAGGGGGGCTGTTCTTC.

This chain uses TRBV5-6 with TRBJ1-2; 7 bases fit TRBD1. V lost 2 bases, J lost 7 bases, and 5 bases stayed unmatched. CDR1 and CDR2 from the germline V gene are SGHDT and YYEEEE. This CDR3 has 13 residues. The CDR3 coding sequence is TGTGCCAGCAGCTTAGGGGGCGCGCGTGGCTACACCTTC. Protein sequence: CASSLGGARGYTF.

The CDR3 bases are TGTGCCAGTAGTATAGGACTAGCGGGAGACGAGCAGTACTTC. Amino acids: CASSIGLAGDEQYF. The rearrangement joins TRBV19 to TRBJ2-7, with 12 bases lining up with TRBD2. Trimming cost V 1 base and J 5 bases; bases outside gene matches: 0. The CDR3 has 14 amino acids. From germline, CDR1 is LNHDA and CDR2 SQIVND (reference sequence).

This chain connects TRBV5-1 to TRBJ2-2; 8 nucleotides align to TRBD1. The CDR3 runs 19 residues. V gave up 4 bases and J gave up 0 bases; unmatched junction bases: 14. CDR1 and CDR2 from the germline V gene are SGHRS and YFSETQ. CDR3 in amino acids: CASSRPGQGSVSNTGELFF. CDR3 coding DNA: TGCGCCAGCAGCCGTCCCGGACAGGGTAGCGTATCGAACACCGGGGAGCTGTTTTTT. The whole variable domain, filled in from reference TRBV5-1 and TRBJ2-2, reads KAGVTQTPRYLIKTRGQQVTLSCSPISGHRSVSWYQQTPGQGLQFLFEYFSETQRNKGNFPGRFSGRQFSNSRSEMNVSTLELGDSALYLCASSRPGQGSVSNTGELFFGEGSRLTVL.

The rearrangement uses TRBV27 and TRBJ2-1; 7 nucleotides agree with TRBD1. This CDR3 has 15 residues. Trimming cost V 6 bases and J 4 bases; bases outside gene matches: 9. CDR1 is MNHEY, CDR2 SMNVEV, per germline (reference sequence). The CDR3 nucleotides read TGTGCCAGCAGGCCGACAGGGTCTATTTACAATGAGCAGTTCTTC. It is translated as CASRPTGSIYNEQFF.

This rearrangement joins TRBV19 to TRBJ2-2; 7 bases map to TRBD1. V gave up 6 bases and J gave up 4 bases; unmatched junction bases: 5. The length of the CDR3 is 14 residues. Germline V gene lookup returns CDR1 LNHDA and CDR2 SQIVND (reference sequence). CDR3 amino acids: CASRSGQPTGELFF. The CDR3 bases are TGTGCCAGTAGATCGGGACAGCCCACCGGGGAGCTGTTTTTT. The full variable domain, completed using reference TRBV19 and TRBJ2-2, is DGGITQSPKYLFRKEGQNVTLSCEQNLNHDAMYWYRQDPGQGLRLIYYSQIVNDFQKGDIAEGYSVSREKKESFPLTVTSAQKNPTAFYLCASRSGQPTGELFFGEGSRLTVL.